This TCR beta chain was recovered during a study of blood T cells in healthy people across ages. Overall study results and limits: The percentage of naive T cells correlated strongly with TCR beta diversity. Unsorted PBMCs ruled out conclusive naive versus antigen-experienced comparison. Considered underestimates were the diversity estimates obtained from one million T cells.

Of note for this clonotype: Its antigen remains unidentified.

A second PCR, run for about 7 to 11 cycles, used a sample-barcoded 5' primer plus a J-beta primer mix. Paired-end reads containing CDR3 totaled no fewer than 3 million for each sample. TCRdb analysed the 5' RACE reads with MiXCR anew, one entry per CDR3 protein. The data contain roughly 800,000 distinct CDR3 sequences, more than 45% of them seen just once; the ten biggest clones take up about 20%. The germline gives CDR1 SGHTA, CDR2 FQGNSA. V gave up 3 bases and J gave up 2 bases, with 17 bases separating them. The CDR3 runs 17 residues. Sequencing used blood. The chain recombines TRBV7-2 with TRBJ2-1; tentatively, D is TRBD2 (6 bases). The receptor was derived from a man aged 30 to 39 in good health. The CDR3 DNA is TGTGCCAGCAGCTTGCAGCCCGGACTATCCACCTACAATGAGCAGTTCTTC. It translates to CASSLQPGLSTYNEQFF.